This T cell receptor beta chain was captured by sequencing in a study of cytomegalovirus exposure and HLA in healthy donors. General study points: The presence/absence work took it that sequencing depth was about the same across donors. No immune exposure information besides CMV serostatus was available. A later analysis appeared to link common viral pathogens to several of the most significant clusters.

This clone was recorded a few times. Its antigen is still unknown. The PCR made use of 60 Vbeta and 13 Jbeta primers. Clones were sequenced by immunoSEQ multiplex PCR, and TCRdb holds only the in-frame ones, with some missing. Counted here are around 90,000 clones, over 65% occurring once; the ten biggest clones make up roughly 3.8%. The CDR3 loop spans 15 amino acids. The germline V gene encodes CDR1 SGHTA and CDR2 FQGNSA. Trimming cost V 4 bases and J 3 bases, with 12 bases left between them. Sequencing was done on a sample of PBMCs. The rearrangement uses TRBV7-2 and TRBJ2-2, with a possible D match to TRBD2 (6 bases). The TCR sequence derives from a man in his forties or fifties in good health and CMV-seronegative. CDR3 bases: TGTGCCAGCAGCTCTACTAGCTGGGACACCGGGGAGCTGTTTTTT. It codes for CASSSTSWDTGELFF.